Listed here are 32 T cell receptor beta chains from one sample, sequenced in a study of cytomegalovirus exposure and HLA in healthy donors. The study ran its PCR with 60 Vbeta and 13 Jbeta primers. The method was immunoSEQ multiplex PCR; TCRdb's version includes in-frame clones alone and lacks a portion of them. The sample comprises fewer than 200,000 clones, approximately 80% of which are singletons, and roughly 1.3% rests with the top ten. Sequencing input: PBMCs. The source of these receptors is a woman in her forties or fifties in good health and CMV-seronegative.

The chain couples TRBV30 to TRBJ2-1; 13 bases map to TRBD2. Germline loops: CDR1 GTSNPN, CDR2 SVGIG (reference sequence). V gave up 3 bases and J gave up 12 bases; unmatched junction bases: 8. This CDR3 has 14 residues. CDR3 protein: CAWSEGTSGNWQFF. For the CDR3, the DNA is TGTGCCTGGAGCGAAGGGACTAGCGGGAATTGGCAGTTCTTC.

This rearrangement joins TRBV4-3 to TRBJ2-7; D is unclear. Germline V gene lookup returns CDR1 LGHNA and CDR2 YSLEER. The CDR3 contains 14 residues. Trimming took 1 base from V and 0 from J, leaving 7 bases between them. The CDR3 reads CASSQGPSSYEQYF. The CDR3 coding sequence is TGCGCCAGCAGCCAAGGCCCCAGCTCCTACGAGCAGTACTTC.

The chain uses TRBV7-2 and TRBJ1-2, with D maybe TRBD1 (6 bases). V was pared by 2 bases and J by 2 bases, with 9 bases between. This CDR3 comprises 14 residues. Looked up from germline, CDR1 is SGHTA and CDR2 is FQGNSA. The CDR3 nucleotides are TGTGCCAGCAGCTTATGGGACACAAACTATGGCTACACCTTC. The encoded protein is CASSLWDTNYGYTF.

The chain carries TRBV2 and TRBJ1-6, with D perhaps matching TRBD1 (6 bases). Germline lookup yields CDR1 SNHLY and CDR2 FYNNEI. Trimming took 0 bases from V and 13 from J, leaving 7 bases between them. This CDR3 has 12 residues. Here the CDR3 DNA reads TGTGCCAGCAGTGAAGCGAGGGGGCCCCTCCACTTT. This codes for CASSEARGPLHF.

The chain employs TRBV15 and TRBJ2-5; TRBD2 might be the D (5 bases). CDR3 length: 16 amino acids. Germline CDR1 reads LNHNV; CDR2 reads YYDKDF (reference sequence). V was cut by 3 bases and J by 0 bases, with 14 bases left in between. CDR3 in DNA: TGTGCCACCAGCAGTGTGTTATTGGGAGACCAAGAGACCCAGTACTTC. It is translated as CATSSVLLGDQETQYF.

This clone has only a few counts. The chain joins TRBV2 to TRBJ2-7; maybe TRBD1 (6 bases). Trimming took 0 bases from V and 1 from J, leaving 19 bases between them. The V gene's germline CDR1 is SNHLY and CDR2 FYNNEI. CDR3 size: 18 residues. The CDR3 DNA reads TGTGCCAGCAGTGAAGCTTTGATTGTGGCAGGGGATTCCTACGAGCAGTACTTC. Its protein is CASSEALIVAGDSYEQYF.

This chain links TRBV7-2 with TRBJ2-1, with 8 bases identical to TRBD2. With 1 base clipped from V and 4 bases from J, the junction kept 15 bases outside the gene matches. Germline V gene sequence: CDR1 SGHTA, CDR2 FQGNSA. CDR3 size: 19 residues. The CDR3, as DNA: TGTGCCAGCAGCTTAGTCCGCCGTAAAGCGGGAGACCTATACAATGAGCAGTTCTTC. Translation: CASSLVRRKAGDLYNEQFF.

The chain uses TRBV2 and TRBJ1-2; 9 bases line up with TRBD1. This CDR3 has 13 amino acids. The V gene's germline CDR1 is SNHLY and CDR2 FYNNEI. After removal of 6 bases from V and 6 bases from J, the junction contained 5 bases not matched to a gene. The CDR3 spells CASRGQGRDGYTF. CDR3 sequence (DNA): TGTGCCAGCAGGGGACAGGGTAGAGATGGCTACACCTTC.

The chain carries TRBV6-1 and TRBJ1-2; D is possibly TRBD1 (5 bases). Between the trimmed V and J ends, which lost 0 bases and 2 bases, there was a span of 16 bases. CDR3 length: 17 residues. Germline CDR1 and CDR2: MNHNS and SASEGT. CDR3: CASSEAQLWTYNYGYTF. CDR3 sequence (DNA): TGTGCCAGCAGTGAAGCGCAGCTTTGGACATACAACTATGGCTACACCTTC.

The chain carries TRBV7-9 and TRBJ2-7; D uncertain. This CDR3 contains 13 residues. With 7 bases removed from V and 3 bases from J, the gap between germline ends came to 13 bases. The germline V gene encodes CDR1 SEHNR and CDR2 FQNEAQ (reference sequence). Here the CDR3 reads CASTGSSNYEQYF. In DNA, the CDR3 is TGTGCCAGCACCGGTAGCTCCAACTACGAGCAGTACTTC.

The rearrangement uses TRBV28 and TRBJ1-2; maybe TRBD1 (6 bases). Trimming stripped 5 bases from V and 3 bases from J, with 10 bases between. The CDR3 covers 13 residues. CDR1 MDHEN and CDR2 SYDVKM come from the germline V gene. DNA for the CDR3: TGTGCCAGCAGTACAGGGTCTCACTATGGCTACACCTTC. The encoded protein is CASSTGSHYGYTF.

This clone is large by share. The chain recombines TRBV6-6 with TRBJ1-1; no firm D call. The CDR3 covers 16 residues. In germline, CDR1 is MNHNY, CDR2 SVGAGI (reference sequence). Trimming removed 6 bases from V and 0 bases from J, with 17 bases in between. CDR3 loop: CASRISETLMNTEAFF. The CDR3 DNA sequence: TGTGCCAGCAGAATATCCGAGACACTCATGAACACTGAAGCTTTCTTT.

The J gene is TRBJ2-7, the V gene TRBV7-9; 8 nucleotides agree with TRBD1. This CDR3 region has 17 residues. V lost 5 bases and J lost 0; bases outside the gene matches: 12. CDR1 is SEHNR, CDR2 FQNEAQ, per germline (reference sequence). CDR3: CASSPKTGTGTSYEQYF. The CDR3, as DNA: TGTGCCAGCAGCCCTAAGACCGGGACAGGCACCTCCTACGAGCAGTACTTC.

The V call is TRBV11-2, the J call TRBJ2-7; TRBD2 aligns across 11 bases. V shed 5 bases, J shed 2 bases, and the junction held 2 bases outside the gene matches. The CDR3 is 14 residues long. Germline V lookup: CDR1 SGHAT, CDR2 FQNNGV. The CDR3 sequence is CASSVSGGAYEQYF. The CDR3 coding sequence is TGTGCCAGCAGCGTTAGCGGGGGGGCCTACGAGCAGTACTTC.

This clone was seen once. CDR3 sequence (DNA): TGTGCCCCACGGGGTGAACAGGGCTATGGCTACACCTTC. Translating gives CAPRGEQGYGYTF. The rearrangement uses TRBV2 and TRBJ1-2, with a weak D call TRBD1 (6 bases). Germline V gene data show CDR1 as SNHLY and CDR2 as FYNNEI. The CDR3 has 13 amino acids. Trimming stripped 11 bases from V and 4 bases from J, with 17 bases between.

This chain uses TRBV28 with TRBJ2-1; TRBD2 agrees at 13 bases. This CDR3 is 14 amino acids long. CDR1 is MDHEN, CDR2 SYDVKM, per germline. Trimming cost V 5 bases and J 6 bases; bases outside gene matches: 1. The CDR3 bases are TGTGCCAGCAGTACTAGCGGGGGGGCCAATGAGCAGTTCTTC. Its protein is CASSTSGGANEQFF.

The chain carries TRBV9 and TRBJ1-2, with a weak D call TRBD1 (5 bases). CDR3 length equals 16 residues. V was clipped by 0 bases and J by 7 bases, with 19 bases between them. CDR1 is SGDLS and CDR2 is YYNGEE in the germline V gene. The CDR3 nucleotides read TGTGCCAGCAGCGTAGGAACGACAGCGCTCGGGGGTGGCTACACCTTC. This sequence encodes CASSVGTTALGGGYTF.

The chain combines TRBV19 with TRBJ2-1; 13 bases line up with TRBD2. J gave up 6 bases and V 6 bases, and 5 bases lay outside the gene matches. Germline lookup yields CDR1 LNHDA and CDR2 SQIVND (reference sequence). This CDR3 spans 15 amino acids. CDR3 residues: CASSSTSGRTNEQFF. The CDR3 coding sequence is TGTGCCAGTAGCTCGACTAGCGGGAGGACCAATGAGCAGTTCTTC.

The chain carries TRBV7-2 and TRBJ1-4; 7 nucleotides line up with TRBD1. Germline lookup yields CDR1 SGHTA and CDR2 FQGNSA. Unmatched junction bases numbered 10, after V lost 1 base and J lost 8 bases. The CDR3 has 16 amino acids. The CDR3: CASSLGRGGQGEKLFF. The CDR3 DNA sequence: TGTGCCAGCAGCTTAGGTCGAGGGGGCCAGGGGGAAAAACTGTTTTTT. The entire variable domain, with the rest obtained from reference TRBV7-2 and TRBJ1-4, is as follows: GAGVSQSPSNKVTEKGKDVELRCDPISGHTALYWYRQSLGQGLEFLIYFQGNSAPDKSGLPSDRFSAERTGGSVSTLTIQRTQQEDSAVYLCASSLGRGGQGEKLFFGSGTQLSVL.

The chain carries TRBV6-6 and TRBJ1-2; the match to TRBD1 covers 9 bases. V dropped 5 bases and J dropped 2; count of bases not matched to a gene: 6. The germline V gene has CDR1 MNHNY and CDR2 SVGAGI (reference sequence). The CDR3 length is 15 residues. CDR3 in DNA: TGTGCCAGCAGTGCCCGGGACAGGGAAAACTATGGCTACACCTTC. It encodes CASSARDRENYGYTF.

The chain carries TRBV4-3 and TRBJ1-4; 8 positions agree with TRBD1. V shed 7 bases and J 4 bases; nucleotides not matched to a gene: 8. The CDR3 runs to 15 residues. Germline CDR1 is LGHNA and CDR2 is YSLEER. CDR3 residues: CASTLRQGINEKLFF. In DNA form, the CDR3 reads TGCGCCAGCACCTTAAGACAGGGGATTAATGAAAAACTGTTTTTT.

This chain uses TRBV10-3 with TRBJ2-4; D ambiguous. Trimming stripped 0 bases from V and 0 bases from J, with 9 bases between. The CDR3 runs to 16 residues. Germline loops: CDR1 ENHRY, CDR2 SYGVKD. The chain's CDR3 is CAISESNLLAKNIQYF. The CDR3 nucleotides read TGTGCCATCAGTGAGTCGAACCTACTAGCCAAAAACATTCAGTACTTC.

This clone appeared a single time. V usage is TRBV7-2 and J usage is TRBJ2-1, with D perhaps matching TRBD1 (6 bases). The CDR3 totals 13 residues. The V gene's germline CDR1 is SGHTA and CDR2 FQGNSA. The ends were cut back, 1 base at V and 10 bases at J, with 11 bases in the middle. CDR3 DNA sequence: TGTGCCAGCAGCTTAGGGTCTCAGGGGGAGCAGTTCTTC. It yields the protein CASSLGSQGEQFF.

The rearrangement joins TRBV6-5 to TRBJ1-5; the match to TRBD1 covers 7 bases. V lost 2 bases and J lost 7; bases outside the gene matches: 2. This CDR3 is built from 13 residues. Germline V gene lookup returns CDR1 MNHEY and CDR2 SVGAGI. CDR3 region: CASSYGDRQPQHF. Written as DNA, the CDR3 is TGTGCCAGCAGTTACGGGGACAGACAGCCCCAGCATTTT.

The J gene is TRBJ1-4, the V gene TRBV5-1; 8 bases are shared with TRBD1. With 4 bases clipped from V and 6 bases from J, the junction kept 5 bases outside the gene matches. The CDR3 runs 14 residues. The germline gives CDR1 SGHRS, CDR2 YFSETQ. The CDR3 DNA is TGCGCCAGCAGCCCAGGGGGCTCGGATGAAAAACTGTTTTTT. Translated, it gives CASSPGGSDEKLFF.

The V gene is TRBV2, the J gene TRBJ2-2, with 12 bases matching TRBD1. The CDR3 length is 15 residues. Germline V gene lookup returns CDR1 SNHLY and CDR2 FYNNEI. The V segment lost 6 bases and the J segment 4 bases; nucleotides outside the gene matches: 3. This CDR3 reads CASRGQGAVTGELFF. DNA of the CDR3: TGTGCCAGCAGGGGACAGGGGGCTGTCACCGGGGAGCTGTTTTTT.

The chain links TRBV11-2 to TRBJ2-6; 8 nucleotides match TRBD1. The germline CDR1 and CDR2 sequences are SGHAT and FQNNGV. J gave up 0 bases and V 4 bases, and 8 bases lay outside the gene matches. CDR3 length: 18 residues. The CDR3 protein is CASSYTGGFHSGANVLTF. The CDR3, as DNA: TGTGCCAGCAGCTACACAGGGGGATTCCACTCTGGGGCCAACGTCCTGACTTTC. Combining the CDR3 with reference TRBV11-2 and TRBJ2-6 gives the whole variable domain EAGVAQSPRYKIIEKRQSVAFWCNPISGHATLYWYQQILGQGPKLLIQFQNNGVVDDSQLPKDRFSAERLKGVDSTLKIQPAKLEDSAVYLCASSYTGGFHSGANVLTFGAGSRLTVL.

The chain links TRBV11-2 to TRBJ2-7; 10 bases match TRBD1. The V and J ends lost 4 bases and 4 bases, in that order; junction bases with no gene match: 7. CDR3 length equals 15 residues. The germline CDR1 and CDR2 sequences are SGHAT and FQNNGV. The CDR3 spells CASSSWTGGRYEQYF. CDR3 coding DNA: TGTGCCAGCAGCTCCTGGACAGGGGGAAGGTACGAGCAGTACTTC.

The genes are TRBV4-1 and TRBJ2-1; TRBD2 agrees at 10 bases. This CDR3 is built from 15 residues. J lost 9 bases, V lost 7 bases, and 12 bases had no gene match. Per the germline V gene, CDR1 is MGHRA and CDR2 is YSYEKL. The CDR3 region has the DNA TGCGCCAGCACCCAGGTACTAGCGGGATTCAGTGAGCAGTTCTTC. It is translated as CASTQVLAGFSEQFF.

The chain combines TRBV21-1 with TRBJ2-1; the D call of TRBD2 is as the table states it, not checked on the DNA. TRBV21-1 corresponds to a pseudogene. The CDR3 is made up of 18 amino acids. The CDR3 loop reads CASSKGRLAGGFRNEQFF. The CDR3 DNA reads TGTGCCAGCAGCAAAGGGCGACTAGCGGGGGGTTTCCGCAATGAGCAGTTCTTC.

The CDR3 bases are TGTGCCAGCAGCTTAGTGGGGCCAGGGTCCACTGAAGCTTTCTTT. The encoded protein is CASSLVGPGSTEAFF. The chain employs TRBV7-8 and TRBJ1-1; D is possibly TRBD1 (5 bases). Between the trimmed V and J ends, which lost 1 base and 4 bases, there was a span of 13 bases. The CDR3 contains 15 residues. Germline-derived CDR1 and CDR2 are SGHVS and FQNEAQ.

The V and J genes are TRBV7-2 and TRBJ2-7; D is unresolved. The germline V gene encodes CDR1 SGHTA and CDR2 FQGNSA. The CDR3 contains 14 residues. Trimming stripped 2 bases from V and 3 bases from J, with 11 bases between. CDR3 region: CASSLLQMGYEQYF. The CDR3 DNA is TGTGCCAGCAGCTTATTACAGATGGGCTACGAGCAGTACTTC.